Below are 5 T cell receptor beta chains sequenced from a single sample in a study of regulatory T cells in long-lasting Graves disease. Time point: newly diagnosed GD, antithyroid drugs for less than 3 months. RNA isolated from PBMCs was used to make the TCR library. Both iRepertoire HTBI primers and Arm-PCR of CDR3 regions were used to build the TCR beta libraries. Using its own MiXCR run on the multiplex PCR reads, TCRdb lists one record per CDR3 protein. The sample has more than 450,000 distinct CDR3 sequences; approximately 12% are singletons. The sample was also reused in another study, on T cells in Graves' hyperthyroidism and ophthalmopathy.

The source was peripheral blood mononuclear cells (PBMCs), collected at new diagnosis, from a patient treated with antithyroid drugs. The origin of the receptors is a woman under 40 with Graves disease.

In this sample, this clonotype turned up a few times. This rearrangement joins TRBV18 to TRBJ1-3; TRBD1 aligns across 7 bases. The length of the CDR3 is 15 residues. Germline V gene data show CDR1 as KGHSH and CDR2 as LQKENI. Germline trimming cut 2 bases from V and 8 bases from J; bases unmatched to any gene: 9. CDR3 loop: CASSPWGDRADTIYF. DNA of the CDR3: TGTGCCAGCTCACCATGGGGTGACAGGGCGGACACCATATATTTT.

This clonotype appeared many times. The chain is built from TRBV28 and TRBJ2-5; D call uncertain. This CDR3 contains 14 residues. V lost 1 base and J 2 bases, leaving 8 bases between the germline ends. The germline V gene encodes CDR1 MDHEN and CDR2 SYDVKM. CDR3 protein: CASSLSAAQETQYF. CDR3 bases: TGTGCCAGCAGTTTATCCGCTGCGCAAGAGACCCAGTACTTC.

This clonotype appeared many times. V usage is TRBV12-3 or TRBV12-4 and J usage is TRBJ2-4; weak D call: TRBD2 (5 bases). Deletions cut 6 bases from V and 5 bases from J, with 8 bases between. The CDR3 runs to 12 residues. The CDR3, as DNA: TGTGCCAGCAGCTCCGGGGAAAACATTCAGTACTTC. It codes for CASSSGENIQYF.

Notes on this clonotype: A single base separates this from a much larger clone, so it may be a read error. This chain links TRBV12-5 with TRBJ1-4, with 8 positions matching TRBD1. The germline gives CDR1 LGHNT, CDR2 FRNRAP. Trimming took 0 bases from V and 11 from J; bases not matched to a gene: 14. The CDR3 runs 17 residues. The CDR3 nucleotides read TGTGCTAGTGGTTTGGTTCGGGAGGACAGGGCAGGGTGGAAACTGTTTTTT. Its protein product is CASGLVREDRAGWKLFF.

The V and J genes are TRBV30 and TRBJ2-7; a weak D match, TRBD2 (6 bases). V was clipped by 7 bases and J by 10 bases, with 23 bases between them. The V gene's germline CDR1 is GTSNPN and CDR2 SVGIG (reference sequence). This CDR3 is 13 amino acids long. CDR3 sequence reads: CASDPGTANLQYF. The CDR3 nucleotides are TGTGCCTCGGATCCCGGGACTGCTAATCTCCAGTACTTC.